This T cell receptor beta chain emerged from a study of vaccination and CD4 T cells after COVID-19. About this clonotype itself: Its target is unknown.

The CDR3 length is 16 residues. Germline V gene data show CDR1 as SNHLY and CDR2 as FYNNEI. Deletions cut 6 bases from V and 5 bases from J, with 19 bases between. The Oncomine TCR Beta short-read assay was applied to DNA of cultured CD4+ T cells. TCRdb reanalysed the PCR reads using MiXCR and keeps one entry per CDR3 protein. The sample yields around 11,000 distinct CDR3 sequences, roughly two thirds seen once. Treatment indicated: approximately nine-day PBMC culture with coronavirus spike peptide pools or control peptides (ViraFEST assay). The sample taken for sequencing was CD4+ T cells from blood, cultured in vitro. The TCR originated in a human donor who had recovered from COVID-19. The chain employs TRBV2 and TRBJ2-2; either TRBD1 or TRBD2 may fit D (5 bases each). The CDR3 bases are TGTGCCAGCAGGCCAACCTCCGGGACGCAAACCGGGGAGCTGTTTTTT. It codes for CASRPTSGTQTGELFF.